The 29 T cell receptor beta chains presented below share a single source sample, sequenced in a study of cytomegalovirus exposure and HLA in healthy donors (dated by TCRdb to the late 2010s). Library preparation used the immunoSEQ multiplex PCR assay. For the multiplex PCR, a mixture combining 60 forward primers for TCR Vbeta segments and 13 reverse primers for TCR Jbeta segments was used. TCRdb obtained this table from immuneACCESS and retained in-frame rearrangements with V and J assigned. These tables miss some clones; where compared with another copy, unresolved V genes account for less than half of the shortfall, and the remainder is unexplained. For this sample the table gives 55,000 to 75,000 clones, of which approximately 74% were detected only once. Over 15% of the sample is taken by the ten largest. Material: PBMCs. These receptors all stem from a man aged 35 to 55 in good health and CMV-seropositive.

This clone was seen a few times. The chain uses TRBV6-1 and TRBJ1-6; D perhaps matches TRBD1 (6 bases). V was cut by 7 bases and J by 8 bases, with 18 bases left in between. CDR1 is MNHNS, CDR2 SASEGT, per germline. This CDR3 contains 15 residues. The CDR3 loop is CASISGAGVDSPLHF. The CDR3 DNA reads as TGTGCCAGCATCTCAGGGGCAGGGGTTGATTCACCCCTCCACTTT.

V is TRBV7-3 and J is TRBJ2-1; 11 bases match TRBD2. CDR3 length equals 17 residues. V shed 2 bases and J 5 bases; nucleotides not matched to a gene: 8. Per the germline V gene, CDR1 is SGHTA and CDR2 is FQGTGA. The CDR3 protein is CASSLGVSGRANNEQFF. CDR3 bases: TGTGCCAGCAGCTTAGGGGTTAGCGGGAGGGCCAACAATGAGCAGTTCTTC.

This chain links TRBV11-2 with TRBJ2-7; no definite D call. V gave up 6 bases and J gave up 6 bases, with 15 bases separating them. The length of the CDR3 is 13 residues. Germline-derived CDR1 and CDR2 are SGHAT and FQNNGV. CDR3 in amino acids: CASSRLTTGEQYF. The CDR3 coding sequence is TGTGCCAGCAGTCGATTGACAACCGGCGAGCAGTACTTC.

This chain links TRBV18 with TRBJ2-7, with a weak D call TRBD2 (6 bases). The V gene lost 5 bases and the J gene lost 6 bases, with 14 bases spanning the gap. The germline V gene has CDR1 KGHSH and CDR2 LQKENI. This CDR3 region has 13 residues. This chain's CDR3 is CASSTGGFSEQYF. CDR3 bases: TGTGCCAGCTCAACCGGGGGATTTAGCGAGCAGTACTTC.

The rearrangement uses TRBV7-3 and TRBJ2-7, with a tentative D call TRBD2 (6 bases). Trimming pared 1 base from V and 7 bases from J, leaving 14 bases between. This CDR3 is 14 amino acids long. CDR1 and CDR2 from the germline V gene are SGHTA and FQGTGA. CDR3 sequence (DNA): TGTGCCAGCAGCTTAAATGCGGGTCTAGCGGAGCAGTACTTC. Protein sequence: CASSLNAGLAEQYF.

The chain recombines TRBV6-5 with TRBJ2-1; maybe TRBD1 (6 bases). The V and J ends lost 6 bases and 4 bases respectively, with 10 bases between them. This CDR3 region has 13 residues. The germline gives CDR1 MNHEY, CDR2 SVGAGI. CDR3 residues: CASRTGTYNEQFF. The CDR3, as DNA: TGTGCCAGCAGGACGGGGACATACAATGAGCAGTTCTTC.

This sequence joins TRBV5-4 and TRBJ1-1, with D maybe TRBD1 (5 bases). The CDR3 contains 15 residues. Trimming pared 6 bases from V and 1 base from J, leaving 16 bases between. From germline, CDR1 is SGHNT and CDR2 YYREEE (reference sequence). The CDR3 here is CASIPGGAENTEAFF. CDR3 DNA sequence: TGTGCCAGCATCCCCGGAGGGGCGGAGAACACTGAAGCTTTCTTT.

The chain combines TRBV29-1 with TRBJ2-1; 8 nucleotides align to TRBD1. The CDR3 length is 13 residues. Per the germline V gene, CDR1 is SQVTM and CDR2 is ANQGSEA. V shed 4 bases, J shed 7 bases, and the junction held 6 bases outside the gene matches. The CDR3 here is CSVVQGARNEQFF. CDR3 DNA: TGCAGCGTTGTTCAGGGGGCGCGAAATGAGCAGTTCTTC.

This chain connects TRBV30 to TRBJ1-1; no firm D call. This CDR3 has 14 amino acids. Germline V gene data show CDR1 as GTSNPN and CDR2 as SVGIG (reference sequence). V lost 2 bases, J lost 1 base, and 11 bases lay in between. CDR3 nucleotides: TGTGCCTGGAGTAAATCGTCGGGGAACACTGAAGCTTTCTTT. Translated, it gives CAWSKSSGNTEAFF.

This chain connects TRBV7-9 to TRBJ2-7, with 8 bases lining up with TRBD2. The germline V gene has CDR1 SEHNR and CDR2 FQNEAQ (reference sequence). V trimming: 1 base; J trimming: 4 bases; junction bases outside the gene matches: 0. The CDR3 runs to 13 residues. The CDR3 sequence: CASSLGGRYEQYF. The CDR3 DNA is TGTGCCAGCAGCTTAGGCGGGAGGTACGAGCAGTACTTC.

This clone has just a few counts. J is TRBJ1-2 and V is TRBV5-1; 9 nucleotides agree with TRBD1. Germline lookup yields CDR1 SGHRS and CDR2 YFSETQ. This CDR3 region has 14 residues. V dropped 2 bases and J dropped 2; count of bases not matched to a gene: 1. CDR3 sequence: CASSLQGANYGYTF. DNA for the CDR3: TGCGCCAGCAGCTTACAGGGGGCCAACTATGGCTACACCTTC.

The genes are TRBV5-1 and TRBJ2-1, with 8 bases aligning to TRBD2. With V trimmed by 4 bases and J by 7 bases, 4 bases remained unmatched. The CDR3 totals 13 residues. From germline, CDR1 is SGHRS and CDR2 YFSETQ. The CDR3 bases are TGCGCCAGCAGCACTGGACTAGCTAATGAGCAGTTCTTC. It specifies CASSTGLANEQFF.

This chain links TRBV7-2 with TRBJ1-1, with 8 bases matching TRBD1. J lost 6 bases, V lost 2 bases, and 2 bases had no gene match. Germline CDR1 and CDR2: SGHTA and FQGNSA. The CDR3 has 13 amino acids. The CDR3 loop reads CASSLKQGAEAFF. CDR3 DNA: TGTGCCAGCAGCTTAAAACAGGGGGCTGAAGCTTTCTTT.

This clone was observed many times. The genes are TRBV2 and TRBJ2-6; no firm D call. This CDR3 region has 14 residues. The germline V gene has CDR1 SNHLY and CDR2 FYNNEI. V lost 7 bases and J 1 base, leaving 8 bases between the germline ends. The CDR3 DNA reads as TGTGCCAGCAAGCTGTTGTCTGGGGCCAACGTCCTGACTTTC. Translation: CASKLLSGANVLTF.

This clone came up a few times. The chain's CDR3 is CASSQDPPGRGANVLTF. The CDR3 DNA is TGTGCCAGCAGCCAAGACCCTCCAGGCCGTGGGGCCAACGTCCTGACTTTC. The rearrangement links TRBV14 to TRBJ2-6; D is unresolved. The CDR3 runs to 17 residues. Trimming removed 0 bases at V and 3 bases at J, with 12 bases between. The germline V gene encodes CDR1 SGHDN and CDR2 FVKESK.

The genes are TRBV4-2 and TRBJ2-1; D perhaps matches TRBD2 (6 bases). Trimming removed 5 bases from V and 7 bases from J, with 15 bases in between. The CDR3 spans 14 residues. Germline V CDR1 and CDR2: LGHNA, YNFKEQ. CDR3 amino acids: CASSSPGTRNEQFF. The CDR3, as DNA: TGTGCCAGCAGCTCACCCGGGACTCGAAATGAGCAGTTCTTC.

This clone was detected a few times. The CDR3 nucleotides are TGTGCCAGCAGCGTAGGGGGGGGAACTGGAAACACCATATATTTT. Residues: CASSVGGGTGNTIYF. The chain recombines TRBV9 with TRBJ1-3, with a possible D match to TRBD1 (5 bases). Germline-derived CDR1 and CDR2 are SGDLS and YYNGEE. The length of the CDR3 is 15 residues. The V and J ends lost 0 bases and 2 bases respectively, with 9 bases between them. Full variable domain (outside the CDR3, taken from reference TRBV9 and TRBJ1-3): DSGVTQTPKHLITATGQRVTLRCSPRSGDLSVYWYQQSLDQGLQFLIQYYNGEERAKGNILERFSAQQFPDLHSELNLSSLELGDSALYFCASSVGGGTGNTIYFGEGSWLTVV.

The chain couples TRBV2 to TRBJ1-5; D not resolved. Trimming took off 4 bases at V and 8 bases at J, with 18 bases between the two ends. Germline CDR1 is SNHLY and CDR2 is FYNNEI. There are 15 residues in the CDR3. The CDR3 nucleotides read TGTGCCAGCAGTGTGGGTCTTGGAGGGCGGGAGCCCCAGCATTTT. This codes for CASSVGLGGREPQHF.

A few counts support this clone. The V call is TRBV2, the J call TRBJ2-7, with TRBD1 matching 9 bases. Germline assignment: CDR1 SNHLY and CDR2 FYNNEI. This CDR3 spans 13 amino acids. With 6 bases clipped from V and 6 bases from J, the junction kept 6 bases outside the gene matches. This CDR3 reads CASRAKTGGEQYF. The CDR3 nucleotides are TGTGCCAGCAGGGCAAAGACAGGGGGCGAGCAGTACTTC.

The V call is TRBV7-2, the J call TRBJ2-5, with TRBD2 matching 16 bases. With V trimmed by 2 bases and J by 5 bases, 8 bases remained unmatched. Per the germline V gene, CDR1 is SGHTA and CDR2 is FQGNSA. The CDR3 runs 18 residues. The CDR3 loop is CASSLLGTSGGAGETQYF. The CDR3 nucleotides read TGTGCCAGCAGCTTATTAGGGACTAGCGGGGGGGCGGGTGAGACCCAGTACTTC.

The chain couples TRBV28 to TRBJ2-2; 9 bases fit TRBD2. The junction had 12 bases not matched to a gene; V was cut back by 4 bases and J by 6 bases. The CDR3 is made up of 17 amino acids. CDR1 and CDR2 (germline): MDHEN, SYDVKM. This CDR3 is CASSSPLAGKGPGELFF. In nucleotides, the CDR3 is TGTGCCAGCAGTTCCCCCCTAGCGGGAAAGGGACCCGGGGAGCTGTTTTTT.

J is TRBJ2-2 and V is TRBV30; TRBD1 might be the D (6 bases). The germline V gene has CDR1 GTSNPN and CDR2 SVGIG (reference sequence). The CDR3 is 14 residues long. V was clipped by 4 bases and J by 5 bases, with 14 bases between them. CDR3 nucleotides: TGTGCCTGGACCAGGGTCAGGGGTACCGGGGAGCTGTTTTTT. This encodes CAWTRVRGTGELFF.

This chain connects TRBV15 to TRBJ1-2; no reliable D call. Germline V gene lookup returns CDR1 LNHNV and CDR2 YYDKDF (reference sequence). V was clipped by 0 bases and J by 6 bases, with 8 bases between them. The CDR3 is 13 amino acids. The CDR3: CATSRDQADGYTF. The CDR3 DNA sequence: TGTGCCACCAGCAGAGATCAGGCAGATGGCTACACCTTC.

This clone is medium-sized in the sample. The chain couples TRBV5-1 to TRBJ1-1; 7 bases map to TRBD1. CDR3 length equals 13 residues. The germline CDR1 and CDR2 sequences are SGHRS and YFSETQ. Trimming cost V 4 bases and J 3 bases; bases outside gene matches: 3. The chain's CDR3 is CASSTGTDTEAFF. In DNA form, the CDR3 reads TGCGCCAGCAGCACCGGGACAGACACTGAAGCTTTCTTT.

The chain uses TRBV4-1 and TRBJ1-3; D is perhaps TRBD1 (6 bases). The germline V and J ends were trimmed by 5 bases and 0 bases, with 14 bases remaining between them. Germline lookup yields CDR1 MGHRA and CDR2 YSYEKL. There are 16 residues in the CDR3. This CDR3 is CASSNGQSISGNTIYF. CDR3 DNA sequence: TGCGCCAGCAGCAACGGACAGTCTATCTCTGGAAACACCATATATTTT.

About this clone: Because the CDR3 is missing its conserved closing phenylalanine or tryptophan, this is likely a read error. It is unclear where the CDR3 begins or ends on the DNA, so no DNA is shown, and the CDR3 is as TCRdb lists it. The chain uses TRBV6-6 and TRBJ1-5; the table calls TRBD1, which could not be checked here. Counting both end residues, the CDR3 totals 12 amino acids. Looked up from germline, CDR1 is MNHNY and CDR2 is SVGAGI (reference sequence). This chain's CDR3 is CASSYNGGTVVL.

The chain carries TRBV7-9 and TRBJ2-1; tentatively, D is TRBD1 (6 bases). The length of the CDR3 is 15 residues. V was trimmed by 5 bases and J by 0 bases, leaving 11 bases between them. Germline assignment: CDR1 SEHNR and CDR2 FQNEAQ (reference sequence). The CDR3 sequence is CASSNRVGSYNEQFF. As DNA, the CDR3 is TGTGCCAGCAGCAACAGGGTAGGCTCCTACAATGAGCAGTTCTTC.

V gene TRBV2 combines with J gene TRBJ2-2; no clear D gene. Germline V gene sequence: CDR1 SNHLY, CDR2 FYNNEI. Deletions cut 10 bases from V and 6 bases from J, with 12 bases between. The length of the CDR3 is 12 residues. The CDR3 DNA reads as TGTGCCACGCGGTTTATGGCCGGGGAGCTGTTTTTT. It specifies CATRFMAGELFF.

Concerning this clone itself: An end of the junction does not agree with germline; a read error may underlie this. Other DNA sequences of this sample code for an identical CDR3. The gene calls are TRBV11-2 and TRBJ2-1, with 8 nucleotides matching TRBD2. Germline CDR1 SGHAT, CDR2 FQNNGV. This CDR3 has 18 amino acids. The CDR3 is CASSLVTIRGGDPREQFF. DNA of the CDR3: TGTGCCAGCAGCTTAGTAACAATTCGGGGGGGGGATCCACGAGAGCAATTCTTC. The full variable domain, its missing parts supplied by reference TRBV11-2 and TRBJ2-1, is EAGVAQSPRYKIIEKRQSVAFWCNPISGHATLYWYQQILGQGPKLLIQFQNNGVVDDSQLPKDRFSAERLKGVDSTLKIQPAKLEDSAVYLCASSLVTIRGGDPREQFFGPGTRLTVL.